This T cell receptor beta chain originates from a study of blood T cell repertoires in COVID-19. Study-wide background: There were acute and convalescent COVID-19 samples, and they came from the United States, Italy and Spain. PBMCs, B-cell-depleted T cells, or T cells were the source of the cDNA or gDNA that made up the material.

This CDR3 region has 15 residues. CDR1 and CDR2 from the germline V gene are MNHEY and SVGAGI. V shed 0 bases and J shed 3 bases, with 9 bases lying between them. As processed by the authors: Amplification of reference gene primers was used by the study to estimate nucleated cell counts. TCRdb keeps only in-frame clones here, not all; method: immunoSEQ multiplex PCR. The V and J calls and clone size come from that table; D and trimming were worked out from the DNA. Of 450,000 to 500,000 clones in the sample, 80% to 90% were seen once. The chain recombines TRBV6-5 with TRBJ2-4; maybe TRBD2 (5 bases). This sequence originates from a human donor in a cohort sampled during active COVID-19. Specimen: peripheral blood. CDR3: CASSYSNSVKNIQYF. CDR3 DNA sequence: TGTGCCAGCAGTTACTCGAATAGCGTCAAAAACATTCAGTACTTC.